This T cell receptor beta chain is drawn from a study of technical replicates of blood from a few donors. Sequencing was performed with immunoSEQ multiplex PCR; in TCRdb, only in-frame clones are kept and a portion is missing. The top ten hold under 0.5% of the sample, which has about 70,000 clones, 92% seen once. After removal of 4 bases from V and 4 bases from J, the junction contained 10 bases not matched to a gene. The CDR3 covers 15 residues. Looked up from germline, CDR1 is SGHRS and CDR2 is YFSETQ. V is TRBV5-1 and J is TRBJ2-5; 7 bases agree with TRBD1. This sequence was found in a human donor in good health. The sequencing input was T cells isolated from PBMCs. The CDR3 DNA sequence: TGCGCCAGCAGCCCAGTGACAGGGACGGGAGAGACCCAGTACTTC. This gives the protein CASSPVTGTGETQYF.